This TCR beta chain was obtained from a study of blood T cell repertoires in COVID-19. Study information: COVID-19 samples, acute and convalescent, were from the United States, Italy and Spain. Sample material is recorded as cDNA or gDNA derived from T cells, B-cell-depleted T cells, or PBMCs.

In the original analysis: Estimated nucleated cell counts came from reference gene primer amplification. Libraries were prepared by immunoSEQ multiplex PCR; TCRdb keeps only in-frame clonotypes and omits some of them. The D gene and trimming were derived from the DNA, and the V and J assignments and clone size from that table. The data hold 150,000 to 200,000 clones, with roughly nine tenths observed a single time. Germline V gives CDR1 SNHLY, CDR2 FYNNEI. The CDR3 is 13 residues long. Trimming removed 8 bases at V and 6 bases at J, with 16 bases between. This rearrangement joins TRBV2 to TRBJ1-1; maybe TRBD1 (6 bases). The specimen sequenced was peripheral blood. This TCR was sampled from a man in his 60s with active or convalescent COVID-19. The DNA of the CDR3 is TGTGCCAGCCGGACAGTTTGGTTGTCTGAAGCTTTCTTT. Amino acids: CASRTVWLSEAFF.